Only a few counts were recorded for the clone carrying this T cell receptor (beta chain). The junction departs from the called germline gene at one end, perhaps through a read error. The data originate from a study of blood T cell repertoires in COVID-19. Germline lookup yields CDR1 SSHAT and CDR2 FNYEAQ (reference sequence). The CDR3 contains 17 residues. TCRdb's table, derived via immunoSEQ multiplex PCR, lists solely in-frame clones and lacks some. The sample holds under 80,000 clones, approximately 80% seen once. Sequenced material: peripheral blood. The clonotype originates from a human donor in a cohort sampled during active COVID-19. The J gene is TRBJ2-1, the V gene TRBV7-7; perhaps TRBD2 as D (7 bases). The CDR3 loop reads CASSLDVGGRSYNEQFF. In nucleotides, the CDR3 is TGTGCTAGCAGCTTAGATGTCGGGGGGCGCTCCTACAATGAGCAGTTCTTC.